Below, 7 T cell receptor beta chains from the same sample are listed, as sequenced in a study of blood T cell repertoires in COVID-19. The data were produced by immunoSEQ multiplex PCR, yet TCRdb's version contains in-frame clones alone and is incomplete. The repertoire holds about 170,000 clones, roughly 82% seen once, with over 7.5% in the top ten. Sequencing was done on a sample of peripheral blood. Receptor source: a woman between 70 and 85 years old with acute or convalescent COVID-19.

In its sample, this clone was seen a few times. V usage is TRBV5-6 and J usage is TRBJ2-5; 10 nucleotides line up with TRBD1. The CDR3 sequence is 15 residues long. The germline V gene encodes CDR1 SGHDT and CDR2 YYEEEE. V trimming: 4 bases; J trimming: 1 base; junction bases outside the gene matches: 4. The CDR3 DNA sequence: TGTGCCAGCAGCAGGGACAGGGGTGGCCAAGAGACCCAGTACTTC. This translates into CASSRDRGGQETQYF.

The V call is TRBV6-1, the J call TRBJ2-1; no clear D gene. Germline CDR1 reads MNHNS; CDR2 reads SASEGT. This CDR3 is 14 amino acids long. V lost 2 bases to trimming and J lost 0 bases, with 5 bases between them. CDR3 in amino acids: CASSETTSYNEQFF. DNA of the CDR3: TGTGCCAGCAGTGAAACAACCTCCTACAATGAGCAGTTCTTC.

The rearrangement links TRBV9 to TRBJ1-2, with D maybe TRBD1 (6 bases). This CDR3 contains 15 residues. The germline V and J ends were trimmed by 5 bases and 2 bases, with 16 bases remaining between them. Germline V CDR1 and CDR2: SGDLS, YYNGEE. In nucleotides, the CDR3 is TGTGCCAGCAGAGAACTACCCGGACAGAACTATGGCTACACCTTC. Protein product: CASRELPGQNYGYTF.

The rearrangement joins TRBV2 to TRBJ1-5; 7 bases fit TRBD1. The CDR3 has 15 amino acids. V shed 4 bases, J shed 4 bases, and the junction held 7 bases outside the gene matches. The germline V gene has CDR1 SNHLY and CDR2 FYNNEI. CDR3 in amino acids: CASSAGQVGNQPQHF. The CDR3 coding sequence is TGTGCCAGCAGTGCCGGACAGGTAGGGAATCAGCCCCAGCATTTT. Full variable domain (rest looked up from reference TRBV2 and TRBJ1-5): EPEVTQTPSHQVTQMGQEVILRCVPISNHLYFYWYRQILGQKVEFLVSFYNNEISEKSEIFDDQFSVERPDGSNFTLKIRSTKLEDSAMYFCASSAGQVGNQPQHFGDGTRLSIL.

About this clone itself: This CDR3 is also generated by other DNA sequences in the sample. The rearrangement uses TRBV5-8 and TRBJ1-4; tentative D call: TRBD1 (5 bases). CDR1 SGHTS and CDR2 YDEGEE come from the germline V gene. V was pared by 2 bases and J by 8 bases, with 13 bases between. This CDR3 contains 14 residues. This CDR3 reads CASSLPGGDEKLFF. DNA of the CDR3: TGTGCCAGCAGCTTACCCGGGGGAGACGAAAAACTGTTTTTT.

This clone was detected a few times. This chain links TRBV7-9 with TRBJ2-5; no clear D gene. Trimming cost V 8 bases and J 5 bases, with 9 bases left between them. Germline loops: CDR1 SEHNR, CDR2 FQNEAQ (reference sequence). The CDR3 length is 11 residues. This CDR3 is CASSNLETQYF. The CDR3 DNA follows: TGTGCCAGCTCTAATCTGGAGACCCAGTACTTC.

The chain recombines TRBV7-2 with TRBJ2-3; 7 bases align to TRBD2. After removal of 5 bases from V and 2 bases from J, the junction contained 7 bases not matched to a gene. CDR3 length: 15 amino acids. Per germline, CDR1 SGHTA and CDR2 FQGNSA. The CDR3 DNA reads TGTGCCAGCAGCCAACAAGCGGGGTACACAGATACGCAGTATTTT. This sequence encodes CASSQQAGYTDTQYF.